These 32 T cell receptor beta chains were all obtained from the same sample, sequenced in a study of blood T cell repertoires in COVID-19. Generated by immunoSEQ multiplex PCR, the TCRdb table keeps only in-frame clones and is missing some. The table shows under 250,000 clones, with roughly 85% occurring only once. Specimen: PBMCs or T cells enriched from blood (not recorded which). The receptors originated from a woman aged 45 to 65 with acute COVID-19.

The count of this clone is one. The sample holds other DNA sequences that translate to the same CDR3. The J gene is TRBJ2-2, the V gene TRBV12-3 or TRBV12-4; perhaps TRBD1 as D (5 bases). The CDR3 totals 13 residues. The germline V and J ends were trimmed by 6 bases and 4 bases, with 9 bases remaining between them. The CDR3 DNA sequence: TGTGCCAGCAGCCTAACAGGCACCGGGGAGCTGTTTTTT. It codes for CASSLTGTGELFF.

The CDR3 sequence is CASSTGGQTTEAFF. In nucleotides, the CDR3 is TGTGCCAGCAGCACGGGCGGACAGACCACTGAAGCTTTCTTT. The chain links TRBV9 to TRBJ1-1, with D perhaps TRBD1 (6 bases). The germline V gene has CDR1 SGDLS and CDR2 YYNGEE. The V end was cut by 4 bases, the J end by 4 bases, with 14 bases between. CDR3 length equals 14 residues.

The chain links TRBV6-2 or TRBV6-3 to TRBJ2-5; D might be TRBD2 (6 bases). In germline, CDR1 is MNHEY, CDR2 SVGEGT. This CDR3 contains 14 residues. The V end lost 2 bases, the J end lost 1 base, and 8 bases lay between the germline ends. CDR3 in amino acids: CASSYRGTQETQYF. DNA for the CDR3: TGTGCCAGCAGTTACCGCGGGACCCAAGAGACCCAGTACTTC.

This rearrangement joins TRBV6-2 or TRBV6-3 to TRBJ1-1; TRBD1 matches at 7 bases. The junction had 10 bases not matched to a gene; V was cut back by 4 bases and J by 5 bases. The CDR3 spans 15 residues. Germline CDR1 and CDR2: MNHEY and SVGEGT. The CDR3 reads CASSSSWTGITEAFF. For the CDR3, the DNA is TGTGCCAGCAGTTCTAGTTGGACAGGTATTACTGAAGCTTTCTTT.

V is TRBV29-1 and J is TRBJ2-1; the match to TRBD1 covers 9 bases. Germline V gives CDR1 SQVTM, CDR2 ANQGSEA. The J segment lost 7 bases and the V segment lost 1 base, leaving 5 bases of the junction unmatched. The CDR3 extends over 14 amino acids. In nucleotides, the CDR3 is TGCAGCGTTGAAGGGACAGGGGTAGTGAATGAGCAGTTCTTC. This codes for CSVEGTGVVNEQFF.

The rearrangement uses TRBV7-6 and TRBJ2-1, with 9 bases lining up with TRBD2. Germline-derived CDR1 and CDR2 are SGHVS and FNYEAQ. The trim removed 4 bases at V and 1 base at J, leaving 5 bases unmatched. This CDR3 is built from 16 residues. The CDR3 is CASSYLAGPSYNEQFF. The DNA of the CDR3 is TGTGCCAGCAGCTACCTAGCGGGGCCGTCCTACAATGAGCAGTTCTTC.

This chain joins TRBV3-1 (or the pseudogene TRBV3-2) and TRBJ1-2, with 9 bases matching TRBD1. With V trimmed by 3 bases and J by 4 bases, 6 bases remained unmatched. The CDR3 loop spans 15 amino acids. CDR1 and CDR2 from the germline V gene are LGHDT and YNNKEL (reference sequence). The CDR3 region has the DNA TGTGCCAGCAGCCATGGGACAGGGAATAGCTATGGCTACACCTTC. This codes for CASSHGTGNSYGYTF.

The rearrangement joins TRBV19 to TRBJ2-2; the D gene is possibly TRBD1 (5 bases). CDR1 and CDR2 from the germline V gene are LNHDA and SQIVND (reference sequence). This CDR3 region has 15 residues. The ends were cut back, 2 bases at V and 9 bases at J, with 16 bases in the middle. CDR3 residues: CASSITVVRGRELFF. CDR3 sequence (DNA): TGTGCCAGTAGTATAACAGTAGTAAGGGGAAGGGAGCTGTTTTTT.

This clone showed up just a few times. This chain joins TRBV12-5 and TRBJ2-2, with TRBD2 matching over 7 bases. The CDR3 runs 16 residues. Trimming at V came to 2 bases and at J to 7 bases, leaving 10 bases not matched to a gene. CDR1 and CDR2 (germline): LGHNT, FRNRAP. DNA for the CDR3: TGTGCTAGTGGTTTGCCTAGGGGAGGGGAGCACGGGGAGCTGTTTTTT. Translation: CASGLPRGGEHGELFF.

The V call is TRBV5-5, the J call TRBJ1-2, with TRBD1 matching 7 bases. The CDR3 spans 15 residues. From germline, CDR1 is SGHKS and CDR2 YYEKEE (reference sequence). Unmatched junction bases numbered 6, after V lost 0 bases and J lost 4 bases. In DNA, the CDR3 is TGTGCCAGCAGCTTGGAAGGCAGGGGGGCCTATGGCTACACCTTC. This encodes CASSLEGRGAYGYTF.

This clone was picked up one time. CDR3 sequence: CAWSWPRREKLFF. For the CDR3, the DNA is TGTGCCTGGAGTTGGCCTAGGCGAGAAAAACTGTTTTTT. The gene calls are TRBV30 and TRBJ1-4, with D unclear. CDR3 size: 13 residues. Germline V lookup: CDR1 GTSNPN, CDR2 SVGIG (reference sequence). The V and J ends lost 2 bases and 8 bases respectively, with 12 bases between them.

The CDR3 sequence: CSVGPGQGVTEAFF. The CDR3 coding sequence is TGCAGCGTTGGGCCCGGACAGGGGGTCACTGAAGCTTTCTTT. This chain joins TRBV29-1 and TRBJ1-1; the match to TRBD1 covers 10 bases. CDR3 length: 14 amino acids. The V gene's germline CDR1 is SQVTM and CDR2 ANQGSEA. After removal of 4 bases from V and 4 bases from J, the junction contained 6 bases not matched to a gene.

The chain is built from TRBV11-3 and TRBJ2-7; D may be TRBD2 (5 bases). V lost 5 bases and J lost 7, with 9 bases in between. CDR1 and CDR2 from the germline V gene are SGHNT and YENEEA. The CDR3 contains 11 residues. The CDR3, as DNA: TGTGCCAGCAGCCAGAGCGGAGAGCAGTACTTC. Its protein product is CASSQSGEQYF.

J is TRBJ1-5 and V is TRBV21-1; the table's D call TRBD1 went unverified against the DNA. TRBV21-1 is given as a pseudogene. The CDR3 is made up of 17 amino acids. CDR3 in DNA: TGTGCCAGCAGCAAAGCCCAACAAGAATGCAGCAATCAGCCCCAGCATTTT. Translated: CASSKAQQECSNQPQHF.

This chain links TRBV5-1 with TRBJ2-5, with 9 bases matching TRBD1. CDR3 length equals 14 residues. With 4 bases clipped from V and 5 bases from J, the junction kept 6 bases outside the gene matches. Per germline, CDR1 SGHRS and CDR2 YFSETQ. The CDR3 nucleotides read TGCGCCAGCAGCGCGGGACAGGGTTGGGAGACCCAGTACTTC. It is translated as CASSAGQGWETQYF.

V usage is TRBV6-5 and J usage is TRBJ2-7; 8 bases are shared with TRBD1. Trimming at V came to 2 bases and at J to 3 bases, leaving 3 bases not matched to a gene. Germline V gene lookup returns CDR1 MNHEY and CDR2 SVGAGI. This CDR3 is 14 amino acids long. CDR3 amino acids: CASSYDRGGYEQYF. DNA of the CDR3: TGTGCCAGCAGTTACGACAGGGGCGGCTACGAGCAGTACTTC.

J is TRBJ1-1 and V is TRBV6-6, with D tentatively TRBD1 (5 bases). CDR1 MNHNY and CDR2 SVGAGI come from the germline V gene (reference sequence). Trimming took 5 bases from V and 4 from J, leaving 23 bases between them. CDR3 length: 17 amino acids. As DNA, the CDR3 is TGTGCCAGCAGTCATAGGGGCATCGGGGGAACGACCACTGAAGCTTTCTTT. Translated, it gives CASSHRGIGGTTTEAFF.

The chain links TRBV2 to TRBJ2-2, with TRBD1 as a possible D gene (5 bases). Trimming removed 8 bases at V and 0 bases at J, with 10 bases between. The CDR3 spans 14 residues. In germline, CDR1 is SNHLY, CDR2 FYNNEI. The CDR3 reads CASHRTANTGELFF. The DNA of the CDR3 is TGTGCCAGCCACAGGACGGCGAACACCGGGGAGCTGTTTTTT.

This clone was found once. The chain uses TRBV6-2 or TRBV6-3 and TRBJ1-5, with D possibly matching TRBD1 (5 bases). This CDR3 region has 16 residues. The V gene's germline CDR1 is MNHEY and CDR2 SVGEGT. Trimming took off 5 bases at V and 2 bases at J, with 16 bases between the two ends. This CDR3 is CASSQTGVQGNQPQHF. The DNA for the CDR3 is TGTGCCAGCAGTCAAACGGGGGTCCAGGGCAATCAGCCCCAGCATTTT.

Here the CDR3 DNA reads TGTGCCAGCAGCTTAGGGGGCCCCCAGAGCTCCTATAATTCACCCCTCCACTTT. Protein sequence: CASSLGGPQSSYNSPLHF. The chain uses TRBV13 and TRBJ1-6; D gene uncertain. CDR1 is PRHDT and CDR2 is FYEKMQ in the germline V gene (reference sequence). V lost 0 bases to trimming and J lost 0 bases, with 12 bases between them. The CDR3 extends over 18 amino acids.

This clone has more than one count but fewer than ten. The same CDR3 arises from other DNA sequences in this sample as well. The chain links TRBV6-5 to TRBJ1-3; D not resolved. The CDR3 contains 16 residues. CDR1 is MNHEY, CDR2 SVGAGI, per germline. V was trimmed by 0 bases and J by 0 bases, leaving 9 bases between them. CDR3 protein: CASSYSLRSSGNTIYF. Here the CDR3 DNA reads TGTGCCAGCAGTTACTCTTTACGGAGCTCTGGAAACACCATATATTTT.

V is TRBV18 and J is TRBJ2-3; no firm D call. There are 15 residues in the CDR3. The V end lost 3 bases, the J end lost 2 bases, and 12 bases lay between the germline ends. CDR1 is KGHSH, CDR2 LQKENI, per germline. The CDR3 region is CASSPRGKSTDTQYF. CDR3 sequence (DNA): TGTGCCAGCTCACCTAGAGGTAAATCCACAGATACGCAGTATTTT. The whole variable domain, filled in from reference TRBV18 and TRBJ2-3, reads NAGVMQNPRHLVRRRGQEARLRCSPMKGHSHVYWYRQLPEEGLKFMVYLQKENIIDESGMPKERFSAEFPKEGPSILRIQQVVRGDSAAYFCASSPRGKSTDTQYFGPGTRLTVL.

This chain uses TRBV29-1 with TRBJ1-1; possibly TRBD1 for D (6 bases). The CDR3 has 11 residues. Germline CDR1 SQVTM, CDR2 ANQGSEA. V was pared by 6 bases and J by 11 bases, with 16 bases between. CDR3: CSVLQGNEAFF. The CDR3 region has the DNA TGCAGCGTACTACAGGGCAATGAGGCTTTCTTT.

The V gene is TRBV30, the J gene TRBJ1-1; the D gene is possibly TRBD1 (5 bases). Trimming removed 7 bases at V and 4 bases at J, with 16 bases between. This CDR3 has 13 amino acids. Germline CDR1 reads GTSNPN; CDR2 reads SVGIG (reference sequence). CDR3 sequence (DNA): TGTGCCTTAACGGGGGGAGTGTCCACTGAAGCTTTCTTT. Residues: CALTGGVSTEAFF.

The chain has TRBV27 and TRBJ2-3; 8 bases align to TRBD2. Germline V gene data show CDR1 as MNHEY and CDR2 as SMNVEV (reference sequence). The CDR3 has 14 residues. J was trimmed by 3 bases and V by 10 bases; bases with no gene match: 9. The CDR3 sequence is CATKRGGGTDTQYF. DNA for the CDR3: TGTGCCACAAAACGGGGGGGCGGTACAGATACGCAGTATTTT.

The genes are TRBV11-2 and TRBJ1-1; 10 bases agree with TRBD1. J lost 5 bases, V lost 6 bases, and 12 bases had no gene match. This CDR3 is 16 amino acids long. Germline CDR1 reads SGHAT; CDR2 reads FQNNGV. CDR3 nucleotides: TGTGCCAGCAGACCTATCCGGGACAGGGGAAAGACTGAAGCTTTCTTT. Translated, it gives CASRPIRDRGKTEAFF.

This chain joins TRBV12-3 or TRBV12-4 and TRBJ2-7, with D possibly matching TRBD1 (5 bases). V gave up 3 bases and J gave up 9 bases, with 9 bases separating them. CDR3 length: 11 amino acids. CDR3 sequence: CASSLQGRQYF. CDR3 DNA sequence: TGTGCCAGCAGTTTGCAGGGAAGGCAGTACTTC.

The chain's CDR3 is CAEGLAGGLDTQYF. The CDR3 DNA follows: TGTGCCGAAGGACTAGCGGGGGGTCTAGATACGCAGTATTTT. The J gene is TRBJ2-3, the V gene TRBV7-9, with 14 bases identical to TRBD2. CDR1 is SEHNR, CDR2 FQNEAQ, per germline (reference sequence). The CDR3 is 14 amino acids. The ends lost 11 bases at V and 5 bases at J; junction bases unmatched: 6.

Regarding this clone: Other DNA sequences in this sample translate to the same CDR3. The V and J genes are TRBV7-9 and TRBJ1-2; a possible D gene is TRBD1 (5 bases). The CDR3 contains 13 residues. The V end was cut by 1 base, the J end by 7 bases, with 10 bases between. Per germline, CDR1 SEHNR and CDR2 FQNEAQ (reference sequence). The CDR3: CASSLGQGGGYTF. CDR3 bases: TGTGCCAGCAGCTTAGGGCAGGGTGGTGGCTACACCTTC.

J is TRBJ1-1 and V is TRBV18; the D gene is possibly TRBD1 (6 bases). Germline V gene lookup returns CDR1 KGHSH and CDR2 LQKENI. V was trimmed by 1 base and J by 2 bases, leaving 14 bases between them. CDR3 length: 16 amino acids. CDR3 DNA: TGTGCCAGCTCACCACGGTCCAGGGGAGTAAACACTGAAGCTTTCTTT. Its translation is CASSPRSRGVNTEAFF.

In nucleotides, the CDR3 is TGTGCCAGCAGCGCCGACAGGGATCACACCATATATTTT. As protein: CASSADRDHTIYF. The chain is built from TRBV9 and TRBJ1-3, with 7 bases that match TRBD1. The germline V gene encodes CDR1 SGDLS and CDR2 YYNGEE. The CDR3 is 13 amino acids. V gave up 3 bases and J gave up 8 bases; unmatched junction bases: 5.

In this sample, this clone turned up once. The CDR3 region is CAWRGTGRREQFF. The CDR3, as DNA: TGTGCCTGGAGAGGGACAGGGAGGAGGGAGCAGTTCTTC. This chain connects TRBV30 to TRBJ2-1; 9 bases match TRBD1. In germline, CDR1 is GTSNPN, CDR2 SVGIG (reference sequence). The ends lost 3 bases at V and 10 bases at J; junction bases unmatched: 7. This CDR3 region has 13 residues.